Below, 32 T cell receptor beta chains from the same sample are listed, as sequenced in a study of blood T cell repertoires in COVID-19. Method: immunoSEQ multiplex PCR; TCRdb's copy keeps in-frame clones and lacks some. The sample lists 250,000 to 350,000 clones, around 87% occurring once. The specimen was PBMCs or T cells enriched from blood (not recorded which). The receptors originated from a woman between 18 and 29 years old with acute COVID-19.

This chain joins TRBV9 and TRBJ2-6, with D uncertain. V was trimmed by 0 bases and J by 0 bases, leaving 13 bases between them. Germline V gives CDR1 SGDLS, CDR2 YYNGEE. The CDR3 is made up of 18 amino acids. CDR3 region: CASSVVYGAFSGANVLTF. CDR3 DNA sequence: TGTGCCAGCAGCGTAGTGTACGGAGCTTTCTCTGGGGCCAACGTCCTGACTTTC.

This chain links TRBV6-5 with TRBJ1-4; 10 bases are shared with TRBD1. V shed 8 bases, J shed 5 bases, and the junction held 5 bases outside the gene matches. Germline assignment: CDR1 MNHEY and CDR2 SVGAGI. The CDR3 contains 14 residues. The CDR3 DNA follows: TGTGCCAGCCACAAGGACAGGGGGAATGAAAAACTGTTTTTT. Protein sequence: CASHKDRGNEKLFF.

The rearrangement joins TRBV28 to TRBJ2-1; D is perhaps TRBD2 (7 bases). V was shortened by 5 bases and J by 7 bases, with 15 bases between the two germline ends. CDR1 and CDR2 from the germline V gene are MDHEN and SYDVKM. The CDR3 extends over 14 amino acids. CDR3 coding DNA: TGTGCCAGCAGTGTAGGAGGGGGGGGGAATGAGCAGTTCTTC. It specifies CASSVGGGGNEQFF.

Concerning this clone: This same CDR3 is encoded by further DNA sequences in the sample. V gene TRBV30 combines with J gene TRBJ1-1; weak D call: TRBD1 (5 bases). The ends were cut back, 0 bases at V and 5 bases at J, with 10 bases in the middle. Germline lookup yields CDR1 GTSNPN and CDR2 SVGIG (reference sequence). This CDR3 spans 13 amino acids. This chain's CDR3 is CAWSVGGGTEAFF. In nucleotides, the CDR3 is TGTGCCTGGAGTGTTGGGGGGGGTACTGAAGCTTTCTTT.

This chain connects TRBV10-1 to TRBJ2-7, with 11 bases identical to TRBD2. CDR3 length: 14 amino acids. Unmatched junction bases numbered 2, after V lost 5 bases and J lost 2 bases. Germline values: CDR1 WNHNN, CDR2 SYGVQD (reference sequence). Here the CDR3 DNA reads TGCGCCAGCAGTACGGGACTAGCGGCCTACGAGCAGTACTTC. The encoded protein is CASSTGLAAYEQYF.

The chain combines TRBV19 with TRBJ2-2; the D gene is possibly TRBD2 (6 bases). Trimming shortened V by 3 bases and J by 5 bases, and 16 bases separated the two germline ends. Germline CDR1 is LNHDA and CDR2 is SQIVND (reference sequence). There are 16 residues in the CDR3. CDR3 nucleotides: TGTGCCAGTAGTATCCGGGGGTATGAGACAACCGGGGAGCTGTTTTTT. Its protein is CASSIRGYETTGELFF.

The chain has TRBV7-9 and TRBJ2-7; perhaps TRBD1 as D (5 bases). CDR3 length: 17 residues. Germline CDR1 SEHNR, CDR2 FQNEAQ (reference sequence). The V and J ends lost 0 bases and 3 bases respectively, with 18 bases between them. The CDR3 bases are TGTGCCAGCAGCTTAGCGGGAACAGGCGTGACCCACTACGAGCAGTACTTC. Its translation: CASSLAGTGVTHYEQYF.

The rearrangement links TRBV11-3 to TRBJ1-1; tentative D call: TRBD1 (6 bases). CDR1 is SGHNT and CDR2 is YENEEA in the germline V gene. V dropped 3 bases and J dropped 2 bases, with 7 bases sitting between them. The CDR3 consists of 13 residues. In nucleotides, the CDR3 is TGTGCCAGCAGCTTCAGGGGCAACACTGAAGCTTTCTTT. It specifies CASSFRGNTEAFF.

As for this clone: This sample includes further DNA sequences coding for the same CDR3. The V and J genes are TRBV15 and TRBJ1-5; no clear D. This CDR3 contains 12 residues. Germline V lookup: CDR1 LNHNV, CDR2 YYDKDF (reference sequence). The V end lost 0 bases, the J end lost 6 bases, and 3 bases lay between the germline ends. The CDR3 coding sequence is TGTGCCACCAGCAGAGATCGTCAGCCCCAGCATTTT. Amino acid sequence: CATSRDRQPQHF.

The CDR3 reads CASSNNRESAGNTIYF. The CDR3 coding sequence is TGTGCCAGCAGTAACAACAGGGAGAGTGCCGGAAACACCATATATTTT. This chain joins TRBV28 and TRBJ1-3; maybe TRBD1 (6 bases). V gave up 5 bases and J gave up 4 bases, with 18 bases separating them. The V gene's germline CDR1 is MDHEN and CDR2 SYDVKM. CDR3 length: 16 residues.

This clone occurred once. The chain couples TRBV3-1 (or the pseudogene TRBV3-2) to TRBJ2-7; 11 bases agree with TRBD2. The germline V gene encodes CDR1 LGHDT and CDR2 YNNKEL (reference sequence). This CDR3 has 14 amino acids. V lost 2 bases and J lost 5; bases outside the gene matches: 2. The CDR3 DNA follows: TGTGCCAGCAGCCAAACTAGCGGGAGAAACGAGCAGTACTTC. It encodes CASSQTSGRNEQYF.

The J gene is TRBJ2-1, the V gene TRBV6-5; D remains unclear. The CDR3 runs 13 residues. The V gene's germline CDR1 is MNHEY and CDR2 SVGAGI. The ends were cut back, 0 bases at V and 9 bases at J, with 9 bases in the middle. The CDR3 loop reads CASSYSGLVEQFF. CDR3 nucleotide sequence: TGTGCCAGCAGTTACTCAGGTCTAGTTGAGCAGTTCTTC.

The rearrangement uses TRBV5-1 and TRBJ2-4, with a tentative D call TRBD1 (6 bases). The germline gives CDR1 SGHRS, CDR2 YFSETQ. This CDR3 comprises 16 residues. V was pared by 0 bases and J by 0 bases, with 10 bases between. CDR3 loop: CASSLEQGLAKNIQYF. In DNA form, the CDR3 reads TGCGCCAGCAGCTTGGAACAGGGATTAGCCAAAAACATTCAGTACTTC.

V gene TRBV6-1 combines with J gene TRBJ1-1; D call uncertain. Deletions cut 1 base from V and 7 bases from J, with 13 bases between. CDR3 size: 14 residues. Germline CDR1 is MNHNS and CDR2 is SASEGT. The CDR3 bases are TGTGCCAGCAGTGAAGTGGTAAGGGCGGGTGAAGCTTTCTTT. The encoded protein is CASSEVVRAGEAFF.

This clone was recorded only once. V usage is TRBV5-5 and J usage is TRBJ1-2; 7 bases map to TRBD1. Germline V gives CDR1 SGHKS, CDR2 YYEKEE (reference sequence). This CDR3 is built from 16 residues. The V and J ends lost 0 bases and 0 bases, in that order; junction bases with no gene match: 5. The CDR3 DNA sequence: TGTGCCAGCAGCTTGGGAGGGACAGATGCTAACTATGGCTACACCTTC. Amino acid sequence: CASSLGGTDANYGYTF.

The chain joins TRBV12-5 to TRBJ2-1; D is unclear. The V end was cut by 2 bases, the J end by 6 bases, with 17 bases between. This CDR3 has 16 amino acids. CDR1 is LGHNT and CDR2 is FRNRAP in the germline V gene. CDR3 nucleotide sequence: TGTGCTAGTGGTTTGATCTCCGGGTTCGGGTCCAATGAGCAGTTCTTC. It yields the protein CASGLISGFGSNEQFF. Supplemented by reference TRBV12-5 and TRBJ2-1, the full variable domain reads DARVTQTPRHKVTEMGQEVTMRCQPILGHNTVFWYRQTMMQGLELLAYFRNRAPLDDSGMPKDRFSAEMPDATLATLKIQPSEPRDSAVYFCASGLISGFGSNEQFFGPGTRLTVL.

J is TRBJ2-1 and V is TRBV7-9; D is ambiguous. Germline V gives CDR1 SEHNR, CDR2 FQNEAQ (reference sequence). Trimming removed 5 bases at V and 7 bases at J, with 6 bases between. CDR3 length: 11 amino acids. The DNA of the CDR3 is TGTGCCAGCAGCCCTTTTAATGAGCAGTTCTTC. It encodes CASSPFNEQFF.

V and J are TRBV2 and TRBJ1-4; possible D gene TRBD1, 6 bases. Germline loops: CDR1 SNHLY, CDR2 FYNNEI. This CDR3 region has 16 residues. Deletions cut 5 bases from V and 2 bases from J, with 15 bases between. CDR3 loop: CASSSRQVGTNEKLFF. The CDR3 region has the DNA TGTGCCAGCAGTTCCCGACAGGTCGGGACTAATGAAAAACTGTTTTTT.

V gene TRBV6-4 combines with J gene TRBJ2-1, with TRBD2 identical over 9 bases. Germline CDR1 is MRHNA and CDR2 is SNTAGT. The CDR3 extends over 15 amino acids. V lost 8 bases, J lost 6 bases, and 11 bases stayed unmatched. DNA of the CDR3: TGTGCCAGCGCTGTACTAGCGGGTGCCCCCAATGAGCAGTTCTTC. Amino acid sequence: CASAVLAGAPNEQFF.

The genes are TRBV30 and TRBJ1-6; TRBD1 matches 8 bases. In germline, CDR1 is GTSNPN, CDR2 SVGIG (reference sequence). The CDR3 contains 14 residues. V lost 2 bases to trimming and J lost 8 bases; unmatched junction nucleotides: 5. DNA of the CDR3: TGTGCCTGGAGTTTTGACAGGGGTTATTCACCCCTCCACTTT. Its protein is CAWSFDRGYSPLHF.

The chain carries TRBV12-5 and TRBJ2-3; TRBD2 aligns across 10 bases. Germline V gene sequence: CDR1 LGHNT, CDR2 FRNRAP. The V and J ends lost 1 base and 6 bases, in that order; junction bases with no gene match: 10. The CDR3 contains 17 residues. The CDR3, as DNA: TGTGCTAGTGGTTTGGGGAAAACTAGCGGGAATTTGGATACGCAGTATTTT. It encodes CASGLGKTSGNLDTQYF.

The chain uses TRBV6-5 and TRBJ1-1, with a tentative D call TRBD1 (6 bases). The CDR3 is made up of 12 amino acids. V was cut by 4 bases and J by 5 bases, with 8 bases left in between. Germline-derived CDR1 and CDR2 are MNHEY and SVGAGI. CDR3 nucleotides: TGTGCCAGCAGTTCAGGGGTGACTGAAGCTTTCTTT. Encoded protein: CASSSGVTEAFF.

V is TRBV3-1 (or the pseudogene TRBV3-2) and J is TRBJ2-3; D may be TRBD1 (6 bases). CDR1 is LGHDT, CDR2 YNNKEL, per germline (reference sequence). The CDR3 is 15 amino acids. Trimming left V 1 base short and J 1 base short, with 9 bases between. CDR3: CASSQGPGGTDTQYF. Written as DNA, the CDR3 is TGTGCCAGCAGCCAAGGTCCAGGGGGCACAGATACGCAGTATTTT.

The chain is built from TRBV5-1 and TRBJ2-5; D possibly corresponds to TRBD2 (5 bases). The CDR3 runs to 14 residues. V gave up 0 bases and J gave up 5 bases, with 11 bases separating them. From germline, CDR1 is SGHRS and CDR2 YFSETQ. DNA for the CDR3: TGCGCCAGCAGCTTGGGAGAGGGATGGGAGACCCAGTACTTC. Its translation is CASSLGEGWETQYF.

V gene TRBV27 combines with J gene TRBJ2-7; D remains ambiguous. The V end was cut by 5 bases, the J end by 0 bases, with 5 bases between. The V gene's germline CDR1 is MNHEY and CDR2 SMNVEV (reference sequence). The CDR3 loop spans 12 amino acids. CDR3 residues: CASSPSSYEQYF. In nucleotides, the CDR3 is TGTGCCAGCAGTCCGTCCTCCTACGAGCAGTACTTC.

This chain joins TRBV28 and TRBJ1-2; TRBD1 is a possible D gene (5 bases). The CDR3 has 14 residues. V gave up 6 bases and J gave up 3 bases, with 14 bases separating them. Germline-derived CDR1 and CDR2 are MDHEN and SYDVKM. CDR3 protein: CASSRSGGYYGYTF. The DNA of the CDR3 is TGTGCCAGCAGCCGGTCCGGGGGATACTATGGCTACACCTTC.

The genes are TRBV4-2 and TRBJ1-2, with D perhaps TRBD1 (5 bases). Trimming pared 0 bases from V and 4 bases from J, leaving 9 bases between. The CDR3 extends over 14 amino acids. The V gene's germline CDR1 is LGHNA and CDR2 YNFKEQ. CDR3 sequence: CASSQERGFYGYTF. DNA of the CDR3: TGTGCCAGCAGCCAAGAGCGGGGGTTCTATGGCTACACCTTC.

This sequence joins TRBV2 and TRBJ2-3; 11 nucleotides align to TRBD2. Germline values: CDR1 SNHLY, CDR2 FYNNEI. This CDR3 is built from 16 residues. The V segment lost 4 bases and the J segment 5 bases; nucleotides outside the gene matches: 8. The CDR3: CASSARIAGGGDTQYF. CDR3 DNA sequence: TGTGCCAGCAGTGCTCGGATAGCGGGAGGGGGAGATACGCAGTATTTT.

This clone has a single count. The chain is built from TRBV24-1 and TRBJ2-7; perhaps TRBD2 as D (6 bases). The germline V gene encodes CDR1 KGHDR and CDR2 SFDVKD. This CDR3 has 14 amino acids. The V end was cut by 9 bases, the J end by 2 bases, with 16 bases between. CDR3 sequence: CATGGTEKPYEQYF. As DNA, the CDR3 is TGTGCCACCGGGGGGACTGAGAAGCCCTACGAGCAGTACTTC.

This sequence joins TRBV28 and TRBJ2-2; 11 bases line up with TRBD2. Looked up from germline, CDR1 is MDHEN and CDR2 is SYDVKM. The junction had 8 bases not matched to a gene; V was cut back by 10 bases and J by 4 bases. The CDR3 runs 15 residues. The CDR3 sequence: CAITSGRSGTGELFF. CDR3 coding DNA: TGTGCCATAACTAGCGGGAGATCAGGCACCGGGGAGCTGTTTTTT.

A note on this clone: Distinct nucleotide sequences in the sample also encode this CDR3. V and J are TRBV7-8 and TRBJ2-7; 7 bases align to TRBD2. Trimming removed 0 bases from V and 2 bases from J; junction bases left unmatched: 1. Germline CDR1 is SGHVS and CDR2 is FQNEAQ. The CDR3 sequence is 14 residues long. CDR3 loop: CASSLAAGAYEQYF. CDR3 nucleotide sequence: TGTGCCAGCAGCTTAGCCGCGGGGGCCTACGAGCAGTACTTC.

The rearrangement joins TRBV18 to TRBJ1-4, with D possibly being TRBD1 (6 bases). V was cut by 2 bases and J by 4 bases, with 14 bases left in between. This CDR3 has 16 amino acids. Per the germline V gene, CDR1 is KGHSH and CDR2 is LQKENI. The CDR3 spells CASSPGGGRLNEKLFF. The DNA of the CDR3 is TGTGCCAGCTCACCAGGGGGCGGACGACTTAATGAAAAACTGTTTTTT.